This entry lists 24 T cell receptor beta chains sequenced from one sample in a study of blood T cell repertoires in COVID-19 (dated by TCRdb to about 2020). Library preparation employed the immunoSEQ multiplex PCR assay. The table was pulled from immuneACCESS by TCRdb, which kept in-frame rearrangements only. Such tables lose some clones; where checked, under half of the loss comes from unresolved V genes, and the rest has no known cause. This sample has 150,000 to 200,000 clones in its table, and more than 75% of those were observed once. The top ten clones comprise less than 20% of the sample. Source material: PBMCs or T cells enriched from blood (not recorded which). These receptor sequences come from a woman aged 45-59 years with acute COVID-19.

V and J are TRBV9 and TRBJ2-3, with 11 bases that match TRBD2. This CDR3 region has 14 residues. With V trimmed by 3 bases and J by 5 bases, 2 bases remained unmatched. Germline V lookup: CDR1 SGDLS, CDR2 YYNGEE. Written as DNA, the CDR3 is TGTGCCAGCAGCGATAGCGGGGGGGGAGATACGCAGTATTTT. This gives the protein CASSDSGGGDTQYF.

The chain joins TRBV12-3 or TRBV12-4 to TRBJ1-5; the D is unclear. The CDR3 has 13 residues. V lost 8 bases and J lost 2, with 10 bases in between. CDR3 coding DNA: TGTGCCAGCGGTTCCGGGGGCAATCAGCCCCAGCATTTT. Protein sequence: CASGSGGNQPQHF.

The table lists this clone with a count of one. This rearrangement joins TRBV4-1 to TRBJ2-2; 10 bases line up with TRBD2. The CDR3 is made up of 16 amino acids. Unmatched junction bases numbered 2, after V lost 1 base and J lost 3 bases. Germline CDR1 and CDR2: MGHRA and YSYEKL. Here the CDR3 DNA reads TGCGCCAGCAGCCAAGTAGGACTAGCGGACACCGGGGAGCTGTTTTTT. Protein sequence: CASSQVGLADTGELFF.

The chain combines TRBV6-2 or TRBV6-3 with TRBJ1-1; D call uncertain. Trimming pared 1 base from V and 4 bases from J, leaving 10 bases between. This CDR3 is 14 amino acids long. CDR1 and CDR2 (germline): MNHEY, SVGEGT. The DNA for the CDR3 is TGTGCCAGCAGTTACTTTTCGCGTGGCACTGAAGCTTTCTTT. Amino acid sequence: CASSYFSRGTEAFF.

J is TRBJ2-7 and V is TRBV6-5, with 7 nucleotides matching TRBD1. V shed 0 bases and J 6 bases; nucleotides not matched to a gene: 8. The CDR3 has 15 amino acids. Germline V gene data show CDR1 as MNHEY and CDR2 as SVGAGI. The CDR3 loop reads CASSYSYRGLAEQYV. The CDR3 DNA follows: TGTGCCAGCAGTTACTCCTACAGGGGATTGGCCGAGCAGTACGTC.

The J gene is TRBJ1-2, the V gene TRBV4-1; a possible D gene is TRBD1 (6 bases). CDR1 and CDR2 (germline): MGHRA, YSYEKL. The length of the CDR3 is 16 residues. V lost 3 bases and J 4 bases, leaving 18 bases between the germline ends. Here the CDR3 DNA reads TGCGCCAGCAGCCAGTTTAGGGGGGGGTCCCGCTATGGCTACACCTTC. Translating it yields CASSQFRGGSRYGYTF.

The rearrangement joins TRBV28 to TRBJ1-4; D perhaps matches TRBD1 (5 bases). Trimming took 5 bases from V and 2 from J, leaving 9 bases between them. The germline V gene has CDR1 MDHEN and CDR2 SYDVKM. The CDR3 loop spans 14 amino acids. Written as DNA, the CDR3 is TGTGCCAGCAGTCCAGGGTCGACTAATGAAAAACTGTTTTTT. Translation gives CASSPGSTNEKLFF.

The count of this clone is one. The genes are TRBV7-9 and TRBJ1-1; unclear D gene. The CDR3 is 12 residues long. With 5 bases removed from V and 5 bases from J, the gap between germline ends came to 9 bases. The germline V gene encodes CDR1 SEHNR and CDR2 FQNEAQ (reference sequence). The CDR3 loop reads CASSPRKTEAFF. The CDR3 nucleotides read TGTGCCAGCAGCCCCAGGAAGACTGAAGCTTTCTTT. Full variable domain (missing parts from reference TRBV7-9 and TRBJ1-1): DTGVSQNPRHKITKRGQNVTFRCDPISEHNRLYWYRQTLGQGPEFLTYFQNEAQLEKSRLLSDRFSAERPKGSFSTLEIQRTEQGDSAMYLCASSPRKTEAFFGQGTRLTVV.

The chain combines TRBV11-3 with TRBJ2-2; 7 nucleotides line up with TRBD2. The ends lost 5 bases at V and 6 bases at J; junction bases unmatched: 6. The germline V gene encodes CDR1 SGHNT and CDR2 YENEEA. The CDR3 has 14 amino acids. CDR3 nucleotides: TGTGCCAGCAGCCTCACTAGCGTCTCCGGGGAGCTGTTTTTT. Translating it yields CASSLTSVSGELFF.

This clone was counted many times. The chain uses TRBV9 and TRBJ1-2; 8 bases are a match to TRBD1. The CDR3 runs to 13 residues. Trimming at V came to 7 bases and at J to 6 bases, leaving 8 bases not matched to a gene. Germline V gene lookup returns CDR1 SGDLS and CDR2 YYNGEE. The DNA for the CDR3 is TGTGCCAGCCAGGGACAGGTTATTCATGGCTACACCTTC. Residues: CASQGQVIHGYTF.

The CDR3, as DNA: TGTGCCAGCAGTTACTGGACAGGGGGCGGGCCGCAAAAACTGTTTTTT. This codes for CASSYWTGGGPQKLFF. The genes are TRBV6-5 and TRBJ1-4, with 11 bases fitting TRBD1. Germline loops: CDR1 MNHEY, CDR2 SVGAGI. Unmatched junction bases numbered 7, after V lost 1 base and J lost 9 bases. There are 16 residues in the CDR3.

The chain links TRBV4-1 to TRBJ1-2; 10 nucleotides match TRBD1. After removal of 2 bases from V and 3 bases from J, the junction contained 9 bases not matched to a gene. Germline V gene sequence: CDR1 MGHRA, CDR2 YSYEKL. This CDR3 is 17 amino acids long. The CDR3 nucleotides are TGCGCCAGCAGCCAACAGAGAGATGGGACAGGGGACTATGGCTACACCTTC. It is translated as CASSQQRDGTGDYGYTF.

This rearrangement joins TRBV28 to TRBJ1-5; D is uncertain. In germline, CDR1 is MDHEN, CDR2 SYDVKM. CDR3 length: 11 amino acids. Trimming took off 7 bases at V and 6 bases at J, with 7 bases between the two ends. CDR3 sequence reads: CASKSGQPQHF. The CDR3 DNA reads TGTGCCAGCAAGAGTGGTCAGCCCCAGCATTTT.

This chain links TRBV5-1 with TRBJ2-1; 15 bases are a match to TRBD2. V gave up 4 bases and J gave up 2 bases; unmatched junction bases: 4. Germline CDR1 reads SGHRS; CDR2 reads YFSETQ. The CDR3 contains 17 residues. The CDR3 DNA is TGCGCCAGCAGCAAGGGACTAGCGGGGGGCCCCTACAATGAGCAGTTCTTC. Protein sequence: CASSKGLAGGPYNEQFF.

This chain joins TRBV2 and TRBJ1-6; TRBD1 matches 7 bases. CDR1 and CDR2 (germline): SNHLY, FYNNEI. The CDR3 has 15 amino acids. V dropped 6 bases and J dropped 5; count of bases not matched to a gene: 7. This chain's CDR3 is CASSLQGKNNSPLHF. In DNA form, the CDR3 reads TGTGCCAGCAGCCTACAGGGGAAAAATAATTCACCCCTCCACTTT.

This clone was picked up a small number of times. V usage is TRBV27 and J usage is TRBJ1-6; the match to TRBD1 covers 10 bases. Losses at the gene ends were 1 base for V and 6 bases for J; bases not matched to a gene: 3. CDR1 MNHEY and CDR2 SMNVEV come from the germline V gene (reference sequence). This CDR3 has 16 amino acids. The CDR3 loop reads CASSLLDRGANSPLHF. CDR3 sequence (DNA): TGTGCCAGCAGTTTATTGGACAGGGGGGCTAATTCACCCCTCCACTTT.

The chain has TRBV27 and TRBJ2-7, with 9 bases that match TRBD2. Losses at the gene ends were 5 bases for V and 4 bases for J; bases not matched to a gene: 9. This CDR3 is built from 15 residues. In germline, CDR1 is MNHEY, CDR2 SMNVEV (reference sequence). CDR3 in DNA: TGTGCCAGCAGTAATAGCGGGGGTCGGACGTACGAGCAGTACGTC. Translated: CASSNSGGRTYEQYV.

The V call is TRBV5-6, the J call TRBJ2-2; weak D call: TRBD2 (6 bases). The CDR3 has 14 residues. The V and J ends lost 0 bases and 3 bases respectively, with 6 bases between them. CDR1 is SGHDT, CDR2 YYEEEE, per germline. The CDR3 sequence is CASSLGGDTGELFF. DNA of the CDR3: TGTGCCAGCAGCTTGGGCGGGGACACCGGGGAGCTGTTTTTT.

CDR3 bases: TGTGCCAGCAGCTCGACTAAGCGGGGATACTCCTACAATGAGCAGTTCTTC. Translated: CASSSTKRGYSYNEQFF. J is TRBJ2-1 and V is TRBV5-6, with 7 positions matching TRBD2. Per the germline V gene, CDR1 is SGHDT and CDR2 is YYEEEE. The junction had 9 bases not matched to a gene; V was cut back by 3 bases and J by 0 bases. This CDR3 region has 17 residues. The full variable domain, in which reference TRBV5-6 and TRBJ2-1 provide the parts outside the CDR3, is DAGVTQSPTHLIKTRGQQVTLRCSPKSGHDTVSWYQQALGQGPQFIFQYYEEEERQRGNFPDRFSGHQFPNYSSELNVNALLLGDSALYLCASSSTKRGYSYNEQFFGPGTRLTVL.

This clone has just a few counts. CDR3: CASSYAVGGNQPQHF. In DNA form, the CDR3 reads TGTGCCAGCAGTTACGCGGTAGGTGGCAATCAGCCCCAGCATTTT. The chain uses TRBV6-2 or TRBV6-3 and TRBJ1-5; D gene uncertain. CDR3 size: 15 residues. V shed 2 bases and J shed 2 bases, with 10 bases lying between them. Germline CDR1 reads MNHEY; CDR2 reads SVGEGT.

This sequence joins TRBV5-4 and TRBJ1-2; weak D call: TRBD1 (6 bases). The germline CDR1 and CDR2 sequences are SGHNT and YYREEE (reference sequence). V lost 2 bases to trimming and J lost 2 bases, with 13 bases between them. The CDR3 length is 15 residues. Here the CDR3 DNA reads TGTGCCAGCAGCTTAGGACAGAGAGACAACTATGGCTACACCTTC. Translated, it gives CASSLGQRDNYGYTF.

This clone was seen many times. The rearrangement uses TRBV7-9 and TRBJ2-1; maybe TRBD2 (5 bases). The CDR3 covers 15 residues. V lost 1 base and J lost 4, with 11 bases in between. The V gene's germline CDR1 is SEHNR and CDR2 FQNEAQ (reference sequence). CDR3: CASSLGLASYNEQFF. The CDR3 region has the DNA TGTGCCAGCAGCTTAGGGCTAGCATCTTACAATGAGCAGTTCTTC.

The chain carries TRBV25-1 and TRBJ2-7; weak D call: TRBD1 (6 bases). Looked up from germline, CDR1 is MGHDK and CDR2 is SYGVNS. The CDR3 totals 14 residues. Trimming shortened V by 11 bases and J by 0 bases, and 17 bases separated the two germline ends. The DNA of the CDR3 is TGTGCCTCGGATAGGGGGTCGAGCTCCTACGAGCAGTACGTC. Residues: CASDRGSSSYEQYV.

This chain connects TRBV7-3 to TRBJ2-1, with D possibly TRBD2 on 5 matching bases. The CDR3 has 14 residues. Per the germline V gene, CDR1 is SGHTA and CDR2 is FQGTGA. Trimming removed 5 bases at V and 6 bases at J, with 14 bases between. Here the CDR3 reads CASSPRGGFNEQFF. The CDR3 DNA sequence: TGTGCCAGCAGCCCCCGGGGTGGATTCAATGAGCAGTTCTTC.